One T cell receptor beta chain is described in this entry. This specimen comes from a study of T cell changes during pregnancy in multiple sclerosis. The CDR3 is 18 amino acids. V lost 1 base, J lost 3 bases, and 12 bases stayed unmatched. Germline V CDR1 and CDR2: MGHDK, SYGVNS. Profiled with immunoSEQ multiplex PCR; TCRdb holds only in-frame clones, not every one. The sample has approximately 53,000 clones; over 80% are singletons. V and J are TRBV25-1 and TRBJ1-2; 9 bases are shared with TRBD1. Source: CD4+ T cells from peripheral blood mononuclear cells, taken in the third trimester of pregnancy. This clonotype originated in a female donor with multiple sclerosis, enrolled in a pregnancy study. CDR3 sequence reads: CASSEFVGQGLSDYGYTF. CDR3 sequence (DNA): TGTGCCAGCAGTGAATTTGTGGGACAGGGATTATCGGACTATGGCTACACCTTC.